These 16 T cell receptor beta chains were all obtained from the same sample, sequenced in a study of technical replicates of blood from a few donors. Sequenced by immunoSEQ multiplex PCR; TCRdb stores in-frame clones only, minus some. The data contain over 50,000 clones, about 91% of them singletons. The material sequenced was PBMCs. These receptors all come from a human donor in good health. Some clones in this sample may be carry-over from other donors' samples.

This clone was recorded once. This rearrangement joins TRBV25-1 to TRBJ2-5; D might be TRBD2 (6 bases). Trimming shortened V by 4 bases and J by 1 base, and 10 bases separated the two germline ends. The germline V gene has CDR1 MGHDK and CDR2 SYGVNS. The CDR3 consists of 14 residues. CDR3 DNA sequence: TGTGCCAGCAGTGCCCGACTAGGCCAAGAGACCCAGTACTTC. Translated, it gives CASSARLGQETQYF.

This sequence joins TRBV11-2 and TRBJ2-1, with 7 bases fitting TRBD2. V trimming: 5 bases; J trimming: 7 bases; junction bases outside the gene matches: 8. CDR1 is SGHAT and CDR2 is FQNNGV in the germline V gene. CDR3 size: 14 residues. CDR3 residues: CASSIEAGGNEQFF. CDR3 coding DNA: TGTGCCAGCAGCATCGAGGCCGGGGGGAATGAGCAGTTCTTC.

The V call is TRBV4-3, the J call TRBJ2-5, with a possible D match to TRBD2 (6 bases). The V end lost 2 bases, the J end lost 7 bases, and 20 bases lay between the germline ends. The CDR3 loop spans 16 amino acids. Germline CDR1 reads LGHNA; CDR2 reads YSLEER. CDR3 in amino acids: CASSQSVLAGRGTQYF. DNA of the CDR3: TGCGCCAGCAGCCAATCGGTCCTAGCCGGGCGGGGGACCCAGTACTTC.

V and J are TRBV4-3 and TRBJ2-5, with a possible D match to TRBD2 (6 bases). Germline V gene data show CDR1 as LGHNA and CDR2 as YSLEER. V lost 5 bases, J lost 3 bases, and 10 bases lay in between. The CDR3 has 13 amino acids. This CDR3 is CASSGTAEETQYF. In DNA, the CDR3 is TGCGCCAGCAGCGGGACTGCAGAAGAGACCCAGTACTTC.

The CDR3 here is CASSPGQGNAEAFF. The DNA for the CDR3 is TGCGCCAGCAGCCCAGGACAGGGGAATGCTGAAGCTTTCTTT. V is TRBV5-1 and J is TRBJ1-1, with TRBD1 matching 9 bases. Germline CDR1 and CDR2: SGHRS and YFSETQ. CDR3 length: 14 amino acids. The V segment lost 4 bases and the J segment 6 bases; nucleotides outside the gene matches: 7.

The CDR3 nucleotides read TGTGCCGGGGCGGGGGAAGGGATCACTGAAGCTTTCTTT. Translation: CAGAGEGITEAFF. The genes are TRBV2 and TRBJ1-1; the D gene is possibly TRBD1 (5 bases). CDR1 is SNHLY, CDR2 FYNNEI, per germline. V was clipped by 11 bases and J by 4 bases, with 17 bases between them. The CDR3 runs 13 residues.

The chain employs TRBV2 and TRBJ2-1; possible D gene TRBD2, 6 bases. The CDR3 has 16 residues. The V and J ends lost 4 bases and 0 bases respectively, with 13 bases between them. The germline gives CDR1 SNHLY, CDR2 FYNNEI. CDR3 nucleotide sequence: TGTGCCAGCAGTGGAAGGACTACTCCCTCCTACAATGAGCAGTTCTTC. Translated, it gives CASSGRTTPSYNEQFF.

This chain connects TRBV7-2 to TRBJ2-7; 8 bases are shared with TRBD1. Per germline, CDR1 SGHTA and CDR2 FQGNSA. The ends lost 5 bases at V and 2 bases at J; junction bases unmatched: 8. CDR3 length equals 15 residues. In nucleotides, the CDR3 is TGTGCCAGCAGCCCCGACAGGGGTCGGACCTACGAGCAGTACTTC. Amino acid sequence: CASSPDRGRTYEQYF.

The chain couples TRBV15 to TRBJ1-2; 8 bases are a match to TRBD1. The CDR3 contains 16 residues. Trimming removed 3 bases from V and 5 bases from J; junction bases left unmatched: 11. Germline-derived CDR1 and CDR2 are LNHNV and YYDKDF (reference sequence). The CDR3: CATSSGGQGARYGYTF. The DNA of the CDR3 is TGTGCCACCAGCAGCGGGGGCCAGGGGGCAAGATATGGCTACACCTTC. The full variable domain, rest sourced from reference TRBV15 and TRBJ1-2, is DAMVIQNPRYQVTQFGKPVTLSCSQTLNHNVMYWYQQKSSQAPKLLFHYYDKDFNNEADTPDNFQSRRPNTSFCFLDIRSPGLGDTAMYLCATSSGGQGARYGYTFGSGTRLTVV.

The chain joins TRBV7-9 to TRBJ2-1; 8 positions agree with TRBD2. Germline V gene lookup returns CDR1 SEHNR and CDR2 FQNEAQ (reference sequence). Unmatched junction bases numbered 6, after V lost 0 bases and J lost 5 bases. The length of the CDR3 is 16 residues. The CDR3 DNA sequence: TGTGCCAGCAGCTTAGCCCCGGGACTAGGGGACAATGAGCAGTTCTTC. Amino acid sequence: CASSLAPGLGDNEQFF.

CDR3: CASSGSSGATDTQYF. The CDR3 DNA sequence: TGTGCTAGTAGTGGGTCTAGCGGGGCCACAGATACGCAGTATTTT. This chain uses TRBV12-5 with TRBJ2-3; 9 bases are a match to TRBD2. The J segment lost 2 bases and the V segment lost 8 bases, leaving 8 bases of the junction unmatched. The length of the CDR3 is 15 residues. From germline, CDR1 is LGHNT and CDR2 FRNRAP.

The rearrangement uses TRBV29-1 and TRBJ2-3, with 13 positions matching TRBD2. The ends lost 7 bases at V and 5 bases at J; junction bases unmatched: 9. The germline V gene encodes CDR1 SQVTM and CDR2 ANQGSEA. The CDR3 is 15 amino acids. CDR3 in amino acids: CSATGTSGTVDTQYF. CDR3 DNA: TGCAGCGCCACCGGGACTAGCGGGACCGTAGATACGCAGTATTTT.

CDR3 amino acids: CASSHGTGSIDEQFF. The CDR3 DNA follows: TGTGCCAGCAGCCACGGGACAGGTAGTATAGATGAGCAGTTCTTC. The chain recombines TRBV11-1 with TRBJ2-1; TRBD1 matches at 8 bases. The CDR3 has 15 amino acids. CDR1 is SGHAT and CDR2 is FQDESV in the germline V gene (reference sequence). Germline trimming cut 5 bases from V and 8 bases from J; bases unmatched to any gene: 11.

This clone was counted only a few times. The gene calls are TRBV21-1 and TRBJ1-1. TRBV21-1 corresponds to a pseudogene. The CDR3 runs to 14 residues. The chain's CDR3 is CASTRKGRRTEAFF. CDR3 in DNA: TGTGCCAGCACCAGAAAGGGGAGGAGGACTGAAGCTTTCTTT.

V is TRBV21-1 and J is TRBJ1-2. TRBV21-1 is a recognized pseudogene. The CDR3 has 15 amino acids. The CDR3 spells CASSSPGLKRHGYTF. The DNA of the CDR3 is TGTGCCAGCAGTTCCCCGGGACTCAAACGCCATGGCTACACCTTC.

The chain is built from TRBV7-3 and TRBJ2-3; 8 bases are shared with TRBD2. Germline-derived CDR1 and CDR2 are SGHTA and FQGTGA. The CDR3 has 16 residues. Trimming took 5 bases from V and 2 from J; bases not matched to a gene: 9. CDR3 in amino acids: CASSIRVAGNTDTQYF. CDR3 sequence (DNA): TGTGCCAGCAGCATCCGAGTAGCGGGAAACACAGATACGCAGTATTTT. The full variable domain, rest sourced from reference TRBV7-3 and TRBJ2-3, is GAGVSQTPSNKVTEKGKYVELRCDPISGHTALYWYRQSLGQGPEFLIYFQGTGAADDSGLPNDRFFAVRPEGSVSTLKIQRTERGDSAVYLCASSIRVAGNTDTQYFGPGTRLTVL.